Listed below are T cell receptor beta chains from one sample, sequenced in a study of cytomegalovirus exposure and HLA in healthy donors. TCRdb keeps only in-frame clones here, not all; method: immunoSEQ multiplex PCR. The repertoire holds about 140,000 clones, with almost 85% as singletons. Sequencing was done on a sample of PBMCs. The receptors come from a man younger than 40 in good health and CMV-seropositive. Each CDR3 is given with its conserved first and last residue. Each record gives: clone size, D gene, J gene, V gene, CDR3 DNA, CDR3 protein. The D gene is left open where the match is weak. Clone sizes are given selectively: once, few, many, or a class where the clone is expanded.

few	TRBD2	TRBJ2-2	TRBV7-3	TGTGCCAGCAGCTTAATTGGGACTAGCGTCCTCGGGGAGCTGTTTTTT	CASSLIGTSVLGELFF
few	NA	TRBJ1-3	TRBV28	TGTGCCAGCGGGAGCGGAAACACCATATATTTT	CASGSGNTIYF
NA	NA	TRBJ1-1	TRBV9	TGTGCCAGCAGCGTAGAGTCCAGGAACACTGAAGCTTTCTTT	CASSVESRNTEAFF
NA	NA	TRBJ2-4	TRBV2	TGTGCCAGCAAGGGGGACACCAAAAACATTCAGTACTTC	CASKGDTKNIQYF
NA	TRBD1	TRBJ2-7	TRBV28	TGTGCCAGCAGTTTAGGGAGACAGGGGCGATCTCCCTACGAGCAGTACTTC	CASSLGRQGRSPYEQYF
NA	NA	TRBJ2-1	TRBV2	TGTGCCAGCAGAGGAGGATCCAATGAGCAGTTCTTC	CASRGGSNEQFF
NA	TRBD2	TRBJ2-3	TRBV19	TGTGCCAGCACCCGGGCGGGGGGGGAAGATACGCAGTATTTT	CASTRAGGEDTQYF
NA	TRBD1	TRBJ2-7	TRBV4-1	TGCGCCAGCAGCCAAGTGGGGGGACAGGCATACTACGAGCAGTACTTC	CASSQVGGQAYYEQYF
NA	TRBD1	TRBJ1-2	TRBV28	TGTGCCAGCAGCTTGGACAGGGTGGGCTATGGCTACACCTTC	CASSLDRVGYGYTF
once	TRBD2	TRBJ2-7	TRBV27	TGTGCCAGCAGTGGGGGGACTAGCGGGATTTACGAGCAGTACTTC	CASSGGTSGIYEQYF
NA	NA	TRBJ1-5	TRBV28	TGTGCCAGCAGTTTAGACAGCCATAGCAATCAGCCCCAGCATTTT	CASSLDSHSNQPQHF
few	NA	TRBJ1-6	TRBV28	TGTGCCAGCAATTCTCCTGGACAAAGGGTTACGGATTCACCCCTCCACTTT	CASNSPGQRVTDSPLHF
NA	NA	TRBJ2-5	TRBV11-2	TGTGCCAGCAGCTTACTGGCGGTACAAGAGACCCAGTACTTC	CASSLLAVQETQYF
NA	NA	TRBJ2-2	TRBV28	TGTGCCAGCAAACTGTCCCGGTACACCGGGGAGCTGTTTTTT	CASKLSRYTGELFF
NA	NA	TRBJ1-2	TRBV20-1	TGCAGTGCGTCAGGGGTGGGTGGCTACACCTTC	CSASGVGGYTF